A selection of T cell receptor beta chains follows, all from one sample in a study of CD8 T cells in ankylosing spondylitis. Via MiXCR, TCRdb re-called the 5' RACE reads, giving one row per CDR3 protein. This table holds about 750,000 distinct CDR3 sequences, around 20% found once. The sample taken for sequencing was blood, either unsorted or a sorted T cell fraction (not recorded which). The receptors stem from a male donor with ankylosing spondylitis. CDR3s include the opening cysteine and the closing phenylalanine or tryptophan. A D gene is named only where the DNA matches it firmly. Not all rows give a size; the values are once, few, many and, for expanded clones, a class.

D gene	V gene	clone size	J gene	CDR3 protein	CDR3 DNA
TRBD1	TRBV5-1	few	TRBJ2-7	CASSLGLPGQGGEQYF	TGCGCCAGCAGCTTGGGGCTACCGGGACAGGGCGGGGAGCAGTACTTC
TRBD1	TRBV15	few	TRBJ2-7	CATSSSPGQGAYEQYF	TGTGCCACCAGCAGCTCCCCGGGACAGGGGGCCTACGAGCAGTACTTC
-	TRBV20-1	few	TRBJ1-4	CSARELRAQAATNEKLFF	TGCAGTGCTAGAGAGCTTCGAGCACAGGCCGCAACTAATGAAAAACTGTTTTTT
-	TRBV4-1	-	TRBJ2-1	CASSQEGGAGDGAYNEQFF	TGCGCCAGCAGCCAAGAAGGGGGGGCGGGGGATGGAGCGTACAATGAGCAGTTCTTC
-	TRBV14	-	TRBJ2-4	CASSQEPQRNIQYF	TGTGCCAGCAGCCAAGAGCCCCAACGGAACATTCAGTACTTC
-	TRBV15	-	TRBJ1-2	CATSNQEGAVYGYTF	TGTGCCACCAGCAATCAGGAGGGTGCCGTCTATGGCTACACCTTC
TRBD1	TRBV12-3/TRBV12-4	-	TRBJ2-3	CASSRTGAPDTQYF	TGTGCCAGCAGCCGAACAGGGGCCCCAGATACGCAGTATTTT
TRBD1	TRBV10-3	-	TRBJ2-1	CAISDEGQGGAYNEQFF	TGTGCCATCAGTGACGAGGGACAGGGAGGCGCCTACAATGAGCAGTTCTTC
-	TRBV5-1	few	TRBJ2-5	CASSPQGGGETQYF	TGCGCCAGCAGCCCACAGGGAGGTGGGGAGACCCAGTACTTC
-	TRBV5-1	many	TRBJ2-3	CASSGSGRSTDTQYF	TGCGCCAGCAGCGGGAGCGGACGATCCACAGATACGCAGTATTTT
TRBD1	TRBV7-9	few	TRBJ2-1	CASSWDRGYNEQFF	TGTGCCAGCAGCTGGGACAGGGGCTACAATGAGCAGTTCTTC
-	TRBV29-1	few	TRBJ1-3	CSVEDPGSKNTIYF	TGCAGCGTTGAAGATCCAGGGTCAAAAAACACCATATATTTT
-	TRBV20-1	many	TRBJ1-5	CSARRTEVDNQPQHF	TGCAGTGCTAGACGAACGGAAGTGGACAATCAGCCCCAGCATTTT
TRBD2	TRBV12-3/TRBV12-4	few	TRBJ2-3	CASSISGYTDTQYF	TGTGCCAGCTCCATTAGCGGGTACACAGATACGCAGTATTTT
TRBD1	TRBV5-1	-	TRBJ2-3	CASSLGTGFGTDTQYF	TGCGCCAGCAGCCTTGGGACAGGGTTCGGCACAGATACGCAGTATTTT
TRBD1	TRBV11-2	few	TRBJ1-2	CASSPAGTGTIYGYTF	TGTGCCAGCAGTCCTGCCGGGACAGGGACGATTTATGGCTACACCTTC
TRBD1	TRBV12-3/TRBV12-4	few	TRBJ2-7	CASSPYGGQGLGEQYF	TGTGCCAGCAGCCCCTACGGGGGACAGGGCTTAGGGGAGCAGTACTTC
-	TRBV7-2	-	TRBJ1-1	CASSLSGLEAFF	TGTGCCAGCAGTCTGTCAGGGCTTGAAGCTTTCTTT
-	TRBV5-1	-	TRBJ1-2	CASSLMGLLGYGYTF	TGCGCCAGCAGCTTGATGGGTCTACTGGGCTATGGCTACACCTTC
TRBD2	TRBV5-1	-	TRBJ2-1	CASSLGLAGQNEQFF	TGCGCCAGCAGCTTGGGGCTAGCGGGGCAGAATGAGCAGTTCTTC
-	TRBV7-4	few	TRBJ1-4	CASSFSRVNEKLFF	TGTGCCAGCAGCTTCTCCAGGGTTAACGAAAAACTGTTTTTT
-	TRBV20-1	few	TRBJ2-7	CSARDDWSTYEQYF	TGCAGTGCTAGAGATGACTGGTCGACCTACGAGCAGTACTTC
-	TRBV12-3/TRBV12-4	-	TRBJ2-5	CASSLGAITGRETQYF	TGTGCCAGCAGTTTAGGTGCCATAACCGGTCGAGAGACCCAGTACTTC
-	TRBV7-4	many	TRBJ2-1	CASSLGNTANWDNEQFF	TGTGCCAGCAGCTTAGGAAATACCGCCAATTGGGACAATGAGCAGTTCTTC
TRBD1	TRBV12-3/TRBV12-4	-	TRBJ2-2	CASSLLGVGTGFTGELFF	TGTGCCAGCAGTTTATTGGGGGTGGGGACAGGGTTCACCGGGGAGCTGTTTTTT
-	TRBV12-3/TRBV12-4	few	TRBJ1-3	CASSPPPGGTGNTIYF	TGTGCCAGCAGTCCACCCCCGGGGGGGACTGGAAACACCATATATTTT
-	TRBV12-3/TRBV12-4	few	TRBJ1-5	CASSLGQSSTPQHF	TGTGCCAGCAGTTTAGGGCAGTCCTCCACGCCCCAGCATTTT
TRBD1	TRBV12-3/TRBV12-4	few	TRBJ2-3	CASTLGLGRGPQYF	TGTGCCAGCACCTTGGGTTTAGGAAGGGGGCCGCAGTATTTT
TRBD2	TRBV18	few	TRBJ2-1	CASSPTSGSWNEQFF	TGTGCCAGCTCACCGACTAGCGGGAGTTGGAATGAGCAGTTCTTC
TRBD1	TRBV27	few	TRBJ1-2	CASSPDRQGLGGYTF	TGTGCCAGCAGTCCCGATCGACAGGGGCTGGGTGGCTACACCTTC
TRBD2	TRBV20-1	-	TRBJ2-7	CSAEGLAGSYEQYF	TGCAGTGCAGAGGGACTAGCGGGCTCCTACGAGCAGTACTTC
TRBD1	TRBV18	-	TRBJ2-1	CASSPFHNRGDGDNEQFF	TGTGCCAGCTCACCCTTTCATAACAGGGGCGATGGAGACAATGAGCAGTTCTTC
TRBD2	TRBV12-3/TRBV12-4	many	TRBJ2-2	CASSGGSGDTGELFF	TGTGCCAGCAGTGGCGGTAGCGGGGACACCGGGGAGCTGTTTTTT
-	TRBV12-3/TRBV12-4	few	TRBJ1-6	CASSSGTGSNSPLHF	TGTGCCAGCAGCTCCGGTACAGGCTCAAATTCACCCCTCCACTTT
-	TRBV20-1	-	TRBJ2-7	CSASGANYEQYF	TGCAGTGCTAGTGGTGCCAACTACGAGCAGTACTTC
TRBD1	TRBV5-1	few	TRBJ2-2	CASSRLARQGANTGELFF	TGCGCCAGCAGCCGTTTAGCGAGACAGGGGGCGAACACCGGGGAGCTGTTTTTT
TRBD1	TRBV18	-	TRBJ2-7	CASSPRYKTGSVYEQYF	TGTGCCAGCTCACCACGCTATAAGACAGGGTCCGTCTACGAGCAGTACTTC
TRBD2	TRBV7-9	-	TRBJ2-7	CASSSALAGGYEQYF	TGTGCCAGCAGCAGTGCGCTAGCGGGAGGCTACGAGCAGTACTTC
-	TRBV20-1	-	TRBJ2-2	CSARPSRAGQGELFF	TGCAGTGCTAGACCCTCGAGAGCGGGTCAAGGGGAGCTGTTTTTT
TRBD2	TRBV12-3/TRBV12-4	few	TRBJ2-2	CASSPPSGRVTGELFF	TGTGCCAGCAGTCCCCCTAGCGGGAGGGTTACCGGGGAGCTGTTTTTT
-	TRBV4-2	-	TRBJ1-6	CASSQGQSSYNSPLHF	TGTGCCAGCAGCCAAGGCCAGAGCTCCTATAATTCACCCCTCCACTTT
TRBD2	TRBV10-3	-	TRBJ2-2	CAIRTSGDTGELFF	TGTGCCATCAGGACTAGCGGGGACACCGGGGAGCTGTTTTTT